Listed below are T cell receptor beta chains from one sample, sequenced in a study of graft-versus-host responses after intestinal transplantation. The table came from immunoSEQ multiplex PCR; TCRdb's copy has only in-frame clones and leaves some out. The sample has under 90,000 clones, about 91% seen once; the top ten hold 0.3% to 0.35%. No antigen has been identified for these receptors. This material consisted of unstimulated CD4+ T cells sorted from spleen or lymph node cells, taken before transplant. The receptors derive from a human donor who was the organ donor for an intestinal transplant. Each CDR3 is given with its conserved first and last residue. D genes are given only for firm matches. Some rows have no size entry. The others give once, few or many, or a class for an expanded clone.

cdr3_nt cdr3_aa clone_size j_call d_call v_call
TGTGCCAGTATAGGACAGGAGAACACCGGGGAGCTGTTTTTT CASIGQENTGELFF few TRBJ2-2 TRBD1 TRBV6-1
TGTGCCAGCAGCTTAGTAGGACAGCCTTACAATGAGCAGTTCTTC CASSLVGQPYNEQFF NA TRBJ2-1 NA TRBV7-9
TGTGCCAGCAGCTTATACAGGGACTCTGGAAACACCATATATTTT CASSLYRDSGNTIYF few TRBJ1-3 NA TRBV9
TGTGCCAGCAGTTCGGGACAGGGCTCTGGAAACACCATATATTTT CASSSGQGSGNTIYF NA TRBJ1-3 TRBD1 TRBV27
TGTGCCAGCAGCTCCCGACATTACCTTCAGCCCCAGCATTTT CASSSRHYLQPQHF NA TRBJ1-5 NA TRBV21-1
TGTGCCAGCAGCCAAGATAGCTACACCTCCTACAATGAGCAGTTCTTC CASSQDSYTSYNEQFF NA TRBJ2-1 NA TRBV4-2
TGTGCCAGCACGATTGGGGGCTACGAGCAGTACTTC CASTIGGYEQYF NA TRBJ2-7 NA TRBV2
TGTGCCAGCAGACTCACACAGGGGGCGGATACGCAGTATTTT CASRLTQGADTQYF NA TRBJ2-3 TRBD1 TRBV6-5
TGTGCCAGCAGCTTAAGGGGTCAGCCCAGCTATGGCTACACCTTC CASSLRGQPSYGYTF NA TRBJ1-2 NA TRBV11-2
TGTGCCAGCTCCCGGGACAACAGTAACTATGGCTACACCTTC CASSRDNSNYGYTF few TRBJ1-2 NA TRBV18
TGTGCCAGCAGTTTACGTCCCCTATTAACGTCCCTCCACTTT CASSLRPLLTSLHF NA TRBJ1-6 NA TRBV27
TGTGCCAGTAGTATCAGGGACAGGGCGAAAGGGGGCTATGGCTACACCTTC CASSIRDRAKGGYGYTF NA TRBJ1-2 TRBD1 TRBV19
TGTGCCAGCAGTTTTTCGCCGCAGGGGGGCAATCAGCCCCAGCATTTT CASSFSPQGGNQPQHF NA TRBJ1-5 TRBD1 TRBV27
TGTGCCAGCAGCTTAGACGTTTCTAACTATGGCTACACCTTC CASSLDVSNYGYTF once TRBJ1-2 NA TRBV11-3
TGTGCCAGCTCACAGGGGCGAAATGAAAAACTGTTTTTT CASSQGRNEKLFF NA TRBJ1-4 NA TRBV18
TGTGCCAGCAGTAGGACTAGAAACGCAGATACGCAGTATTTT CASSRTRNADTQYF once TRBJ2-3 TRBD2 TRBV6-4
TGTGCCAGCAGCCCGAGGGGGAGGGCCACTTTCCATGAGCAGTTCTTC CASSPRGRATFHEQFF once TRBJ2-1 NA TRBV11-1
TGTGCCAGCAGCTGGGGGCTAGGGGGGGCCGATGAGCAGTTCTTC CASSWGLGGADEQFF NA TRBJ2-1 NA TRBV11-3
TGTGCCAGCAGCTCCGACAGTACCCGCGGCTACACCTTC CASSSDSTRGYTF once TRBJ1-2 NA TRBV7-9
TGCGCCAGCAGTGAGTCGCCGCTAGACCCCTACAATGAGCAGTTCTTC CASSESPLDPYNEQFF NA TRBJ2-1 NA TRBV10-1
TGTGCCAGCAGCCCACTAGCGGGGAACACCGGGGAGCTGTTTTTT CASSPLAGNTGELFF NA TRBJ2-2 TRBD2 TRBV7-3
TGTGCCAGCAGCTTGACGGGACAGGGTGCGGGCAAACTGTTTTTT CASSLTGQGAGKLFF NA TRBJ1-4 TRBD1 TRBV5-4
TGCGCCAGCGTTGGCGGCGTCTCTGGGGCCAACGTCCTGACTTTC CASVGGVSGANVLTF few TRBJ2-6 NA TRBV5-1
TGCGCCAGCAGCCTGGACAGGGGGTTTAGCGGGAGGGAGCCACTCTACGAGCAGTACTTC CASSLDRGFSGREPLYEQYF NA TRBJ2-7 NA TRBV5-1
TGTGCCAGCAGCATCGGACAGGCCCCCGGGGAGCTGTTTTTT CASSIGQAPGELFF NA TRBJ2-2 TRBD1 TRBV25-1
TGTGCCAGCAGTTTATGGGGGGTCTTCAGAAATCCCTACGAGCAGTACTTC CASSLWGVFRNPYEQYF NA TRBJ2-7 NA TRBV27
TGTGCCAGCTCACCGAAGGACAGAAGCAACGAGCAGTACTTC CASSPKDRSNEQYF NA TRBJ2-7 NA TRBV18
TGTGCCAGCAGCAAAGATAGTAGGCAGGTTAACACTGAAGCTTTCTTT CASSKDSRQVNTEAFF NA TRBJ1-1 NA TRBV21-1
TGTGCCAGCAGCTCTCGGACTAGCGGGGGGGCCCAAGAGACCCAGTACTTC CASSSRTSGGAQETQYF NA TRBJ2-5 TRBD2 TRBV7-9
TGCAGCGGAACGACAGGAGAATTAACTGAAGCTTTCTTT CSGTTGELTEAFF NA TRBJ1-1 NA TRBV29-1
TGTGCCACCAACCCTAGCGGGGGGAGGTTCACAGATACGCAGTATTTT CATNPSGGRFTDTQYF NA TRBJ2-3 TRBD2 TRBV19
TGTGCCAGCAGCACGACAGGGACCTCCTACGAGCAGTACTTC CASSTTGTSYEQYF NA TRBJ2-7 NA TRBV21-1
TGCGCCAGCAGCTTGAACCCAGGGGACCTGTCTATTAGGGGCTACACCTTC CASSLNPGDLSIRGYTF NA TRBJ1-2 NA TRBV5-1
TGTGCCAGCAGTTCGTGGCTAGCTGACGGTGAGCAGTTCTTC CASSSWLADGEQFF NA TRBJ2-1 NA TRBV28
TGTGCCAGCAGCTTAATGGGGGGGAATTCACCCCTCCACTTT CASSLMGGNSPLHF NA TRBJ1-6 NA TRBV7-3
TGTGCCAGCAGTGAAGCGCTTGAGACAGGGGTCAATGAGCAGTTCTTC CASSEALETGVNEQFF NA TRBJ2-1 TRBD1 TRBV6-1
TGTGCCAGCAGTAAGACAGGGAACTCTGGAAACACCATATATTTT CASSKTGNSGNTIYF NA TRBJ1-3 TRBD1 TRBV27
TGCAGCGTTGCTCTAGCGGATGAGCAGTTCTTC CSVALADEQFF NA TRBJ2-1 TRBD2 TRBV29-1
TGCGCCAGCAGCTGGAGGGGACAGACTTTAATGAACACTGAAGCTTTCTTT CASSWRGQTLMNTEAFF NA TRBJ1-1 TRBD1 TRBV5-1
TGTGCCAGTAGGCTCGCTAGCGGGAATCTCTACAATGAGCAGTTCTTC CASRLASGNLYNEQFF NA TRBJ2-1 TRBD2 TRBV19
TGTGCCAGCAGTCCAGAGGGACAAGATCTCTACAATGAGCAGTTCTTC CASSPEGQDLYNEQFF once TRBJ2-1 NA TRBV6-6
TGTGCCAGCAGTAGCGCCCAAAGCTCCTACAATGAGCAGTTCTTC CASSSAQSSYNEQFF NA TRBJ2-1 NA TRBV5-5
TGTGCCAGCGGGAGGTCTCCGGCAGATACGCAGTATTTT CASGRSPADTQYF NA TRBJ2-3 NA TRBV6-1
TGCGCCAGCAGCTTGTTCCTAGACAATGAGCAGTTCTTC CASSLFLDNEQFF NA TRBJ2-1 NA TRBV5-1
TGTGCCAGCAGTTACACAGGGGGCGATGGCTACACCTTC CASSYTGGDGYTF NA TRBJ1-2 TRBD1 TRBV6-5
TGCAGTGTTACAGGAACCTATGGCTACACCTTC CSVTGTYGYTF NA TRBJ1-2 NA TRBV20-1
TGTGCCAGCAGTGAATACCGCGGAATTGAAGCTTTCTTT CASSEYRGIEAFF NA TRBJ1-1 NA TRBV25-1
TGCGCCAGCAGCTTGGGAGGGACAGCGAATTCACCCCTCCACTTT CASSLGGTANSPLHF NA TRBJ1-6 TRBD1 TRBV5-1
TGCGCCAGCAGCTTGGACCCACAGGGGGGAAACACTGAAGCTTTCTTT CASSLDPQGGNTEAFF NA TRBJ1-1 TRBD1 TRBV5-1
TGCGCCAGCAGCTTGTTTGTGCTCGGAGGGTTTAAAGACTACGAGCAGTACTTC CASSLFVLGGFKDYEQYF NA TRBJ2-7 NA TRBV5-1
TGCGCCAGCAGCCCCGGACTAGCGGGGTACGAGCAGTACTTC CASSPGLAGYEQYF few TRBJ2-7 TRBD2 TRBV4-1
TGTACCTGGAGTGTACGGGGTTCGCACGGAAACACCATATATTTT CTWSVRGSHGNTIYF NA TRBJ1-3 NA TRBV30
TGCGCCAGCAGCTTAGTTGAGGTCACCGGGGAGCTGTTTTTT CASSLVEVTGELFF NA TRBJ2-2 NA TRBV5-1
TGCAGCGGCCGGACAGGGGGGACAGATACGCAGTATTTT CSGRTGGTDTQYF once TRBJ2-3 TRBD1 TRBV29-1
TGTGCCAGTCAGAACGCTGGCACCGGGGAGCTGTTTTTT CASQNAGTGELFF NA TRBJ2-2 NA TRBV2
TGTGCCAGCAGCCTCCGGGGGTCGCCCTCCTACAATGAGCAGTTCTTC CASSLRGSPSYNEQFF NA TRBJ2-1 NA TRBV27
TGTGCCAGTAGTATGTCGGGACAGGGATACGAGCAGTACTTC CASSMSGQGYEQYF NA TRBJ2-7 TRBD1 TRBV19